This T cell receptor beta chain comes out of a study of blood T cell repertoires in COVID-19. At the level of the study: Acute and convalescent COVID-19 specimens originated in the United States, Italy and Spain.

The protocol was immunoSEQ multiplex PCR, while the TCRdb copy is restricted to in-frame clones and leaves out a portion. The sample records roughly 180,000 clones, about 70% being singletons. The V and J ends lost 4 bases and 4 bases, in that order; junction bases with no gene match: 6. The germline CDR1 and CDR2 sequences are SGHNT and YYREEE (reference sequence). The CDR3 extends over 15 amino acids. The sequencing input was peripheral blood. J is TRBJ1-4 and V is TRBV5-4; 8 positions agree with TRBD1. The clonotype was recovered from a woman aged 45 to 65 with active or convalescent COVID-19. CDR3 DNA: TGTGCCAGCAGCAGCGACAGGGGATTTAATGAAAAACTGTTTTTT. It translates to CASSSDRGFNEKLFF.